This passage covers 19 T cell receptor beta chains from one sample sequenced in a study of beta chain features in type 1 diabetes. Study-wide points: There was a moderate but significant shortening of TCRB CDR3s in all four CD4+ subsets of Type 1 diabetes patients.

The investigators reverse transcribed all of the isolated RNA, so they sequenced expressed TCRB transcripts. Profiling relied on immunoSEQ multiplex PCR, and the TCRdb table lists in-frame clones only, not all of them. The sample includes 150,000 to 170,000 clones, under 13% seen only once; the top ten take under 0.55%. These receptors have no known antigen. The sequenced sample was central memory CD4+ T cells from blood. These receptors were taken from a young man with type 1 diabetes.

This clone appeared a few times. The CDR3 spells CASSSPTGSREQYF. DNA of the CDR3: TGTGCCAGCAGCTCGCCGACAGGGTCCCGCGAGCAGTACTTC. This chain uses TRBV11-1 with TRBJ2-7, with 7 nucleotides matching TRBD1. The CDR3 is made up of 14 amino acids. With V trimmed by 4 bases and J by 6 bases, 9 bases remained unmatched. From germline, CDR1 is SGHAT and CDR2 FQDESV (reference sequence). Full variable domain (outside the CDR3, taken from reference TRBV11-1 and TRBJ2-7): EAEVAQSPRYKITEKSQAVAFWCDPISGHATLYWYRQILGQGPELLVQFQDESVVDDSQLPKDRFSAERLKGVDSTLKIQPAELGDSAMYLCASSSPTGSREQYFGPGTRLTVT.

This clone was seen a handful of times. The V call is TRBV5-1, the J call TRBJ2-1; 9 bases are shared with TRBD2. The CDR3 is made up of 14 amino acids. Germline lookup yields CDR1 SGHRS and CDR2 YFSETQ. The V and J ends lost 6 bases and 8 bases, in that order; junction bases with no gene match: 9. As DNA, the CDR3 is TGCGCCAGCAATAAGGGACTAGCTAACGATGAGCAGTTCTTC. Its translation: CASNKGLANDEQFF.

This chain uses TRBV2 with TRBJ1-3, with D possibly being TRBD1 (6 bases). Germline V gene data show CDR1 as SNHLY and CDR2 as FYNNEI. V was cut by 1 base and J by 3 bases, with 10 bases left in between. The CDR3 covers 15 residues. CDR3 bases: TGTGCCAGCAGTGAAGAACAGGGCTATGGAAACACCATATATTTT. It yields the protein CASSEEQGYGNTIYF.

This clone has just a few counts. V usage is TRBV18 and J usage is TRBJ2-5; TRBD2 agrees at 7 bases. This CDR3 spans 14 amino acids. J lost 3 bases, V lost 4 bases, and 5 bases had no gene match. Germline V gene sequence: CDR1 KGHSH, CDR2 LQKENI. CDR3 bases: TGTGCCAGCTCACACGGGAGCGGGGAAGAGACCCAGTACTTC. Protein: CASSHGSGEETQYF. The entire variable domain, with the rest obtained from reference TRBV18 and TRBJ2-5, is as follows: NAGVMQNPRHLVRRRGQEARLRCSPMKGHSHVYWYRQLPEEGLKFMVYLQKENIIDESGMPKERFSAEFPKEGPSILRIQQVVRGDSAAYFCASSHGSGEETQYFGPGTRLLVL.

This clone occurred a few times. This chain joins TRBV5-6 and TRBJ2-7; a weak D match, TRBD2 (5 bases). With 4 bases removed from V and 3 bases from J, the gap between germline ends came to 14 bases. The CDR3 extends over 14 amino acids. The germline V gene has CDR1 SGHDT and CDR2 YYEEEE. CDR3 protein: CASSRGVGDYEQYF. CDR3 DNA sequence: TGTGCCAGCAGCCGGGGAGTCGGGGACTACGAGCAGTACTTC.

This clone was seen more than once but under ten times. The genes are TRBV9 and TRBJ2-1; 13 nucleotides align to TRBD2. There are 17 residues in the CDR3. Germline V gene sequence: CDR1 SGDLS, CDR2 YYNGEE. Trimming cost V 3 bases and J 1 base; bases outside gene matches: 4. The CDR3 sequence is CASSGTLAGGSYNEQFF. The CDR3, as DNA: TGTGCCAGCAGCGGAACACTAGCGGGAGGGTCCTACAATGAGCAGTTCTTC.

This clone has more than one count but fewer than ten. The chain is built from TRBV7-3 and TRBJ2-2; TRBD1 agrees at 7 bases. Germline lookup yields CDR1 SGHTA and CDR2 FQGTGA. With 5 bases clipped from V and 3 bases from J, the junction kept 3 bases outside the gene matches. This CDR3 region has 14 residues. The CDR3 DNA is TGTGCCAGCAGCAACGGACAGGACACCGGGGAGCTGTTTTTT. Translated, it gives CASSNGQDTGELFF.

The CDR3 loop is CASSARDGREYEQYF. The DNA of the CDR3 is TGTGCCAGCAGTGCCAGGGACGGGAGGGAATACGAGCAGTACTTC. The chain employs TRBV25-1 and TRBJ2-7; TRBD2 matches 8 bases. Germline V gives CDR1 MGHDK, CDR2 SYGVNS. The CDR3 has 15 residues. V trimming: 4 bases; J trimming: 4 bases; junction bases outside the gene matches: 9.

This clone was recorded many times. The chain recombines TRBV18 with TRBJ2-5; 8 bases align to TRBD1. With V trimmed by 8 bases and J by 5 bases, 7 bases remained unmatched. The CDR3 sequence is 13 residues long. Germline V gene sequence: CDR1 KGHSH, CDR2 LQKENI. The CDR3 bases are TGTGCCAGCAGGCCAGGGGGCGCGGAGACCCAGTACTTC. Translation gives CASRPGGAETQYF.

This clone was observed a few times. CDR3 DNA: TGTGCCAGCAGTGAGGGCGAAAACACTGAAGCTTTCTTT. It translates to CASSEGENTEAFF. This chain joins TRBV27 and TRBJ1-1, with D unresolved. Germline CDR1 reads MNHEY; CDR2 reads SMNVEV (reference sequence). The CDR3 has 13 amino acids. V lost 5 bases to trimming and J lost 2 bases, with 9 bases between them.

CDR3 residues: CASSSAWTGNQPQHF. DNA of the CDR3: TGTGCCAGCAGCTCAGCCTGGACTGGAAATCAGCCCCAGCATTTT. The J gene is TRBJ1-5, the V gene TRBV28; D gene ambiguous. CDR1 is MDHEN, CDR2 SYDVKM, per germline. Trimming took 6 bases from V and 4 from J, leaving 16 bases between them. This CDR3 is 15 amino acids long.

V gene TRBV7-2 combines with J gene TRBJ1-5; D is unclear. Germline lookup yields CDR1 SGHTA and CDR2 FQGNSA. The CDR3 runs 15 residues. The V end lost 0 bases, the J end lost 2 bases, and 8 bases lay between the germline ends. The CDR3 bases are TGTGCCAGCAGCTTAGCGGCAGGTGGCAATCAGCCCCAGCATTTT. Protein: CASSLAAGGNQPQHF.

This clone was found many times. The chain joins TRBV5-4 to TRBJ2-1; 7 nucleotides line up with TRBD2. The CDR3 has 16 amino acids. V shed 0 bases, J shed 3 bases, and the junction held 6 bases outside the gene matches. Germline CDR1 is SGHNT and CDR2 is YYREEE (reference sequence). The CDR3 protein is CASSLGLASGYNEQFF. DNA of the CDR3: TGTGCCAGCAGCTTGGGGTTGGCTAGCGGCTACAATGAGCAGTTCTTC.

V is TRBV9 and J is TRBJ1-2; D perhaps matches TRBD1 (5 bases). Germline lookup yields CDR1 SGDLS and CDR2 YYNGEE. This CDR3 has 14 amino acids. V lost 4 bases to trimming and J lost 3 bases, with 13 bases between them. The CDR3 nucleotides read TGTGCCAGCAGCACCGCGACAGAACACTATGGCTACACCTTC. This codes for CASSTATEHYGYTF. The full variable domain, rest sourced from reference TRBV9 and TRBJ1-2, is DSGVTQTPKHLITATGQRVTLRCSPRSGDLSVYWYQQSLDQGLQFLIQYYNGEERAKGNILERFSAQQFPDLHSELNLSSLELGDSALYFCASSTATEHYGYTFGSGTRLTVV.

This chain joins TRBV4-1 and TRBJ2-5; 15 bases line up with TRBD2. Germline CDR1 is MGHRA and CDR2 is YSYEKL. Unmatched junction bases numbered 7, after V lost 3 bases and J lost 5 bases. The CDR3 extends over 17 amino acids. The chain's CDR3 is CASSQLRTSGREETQYF. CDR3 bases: TGCGCCAGCAGCCAGTTGAGGACTAGCGGGAGGGAGGAGACCCAGTACTTC.

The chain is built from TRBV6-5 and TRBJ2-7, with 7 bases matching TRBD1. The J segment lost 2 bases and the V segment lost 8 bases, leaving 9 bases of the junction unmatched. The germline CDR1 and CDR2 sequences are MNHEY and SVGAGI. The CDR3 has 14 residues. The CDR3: CASGRQGSTYEQYF. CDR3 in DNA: TGTGCCAGCGGACGACAGGGTTCAACCTACGAGCAGTACTTC.

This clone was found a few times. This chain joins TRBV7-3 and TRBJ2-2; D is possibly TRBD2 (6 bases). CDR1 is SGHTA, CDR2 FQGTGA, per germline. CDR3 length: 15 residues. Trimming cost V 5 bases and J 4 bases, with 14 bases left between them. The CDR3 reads CASSTSVGGTGELFF. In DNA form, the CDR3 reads TGTGCCAGCAGCACCTCGGTGGGGGGCACCGGGGAGCTGTTTTTT.

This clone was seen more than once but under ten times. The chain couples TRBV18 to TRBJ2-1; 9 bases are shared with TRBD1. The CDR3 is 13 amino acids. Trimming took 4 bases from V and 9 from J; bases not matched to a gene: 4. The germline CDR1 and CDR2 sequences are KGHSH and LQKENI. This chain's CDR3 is CASSRTGVGEQFF. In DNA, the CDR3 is TGTGCCAGCTCACGGACAGGGGTTGGTGAGCAGTTCTTC.

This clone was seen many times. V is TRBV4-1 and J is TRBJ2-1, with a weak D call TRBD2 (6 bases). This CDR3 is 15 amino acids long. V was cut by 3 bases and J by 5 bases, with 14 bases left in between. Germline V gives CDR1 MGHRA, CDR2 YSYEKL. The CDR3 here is CASSHPLRLDNEQFF. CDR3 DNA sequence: TGCGCCAGCAGCCATCCCCTCCGACTAGACAATGAGCAGTTCTTC.